This TCR beta chain was obtained from a study of identical twins. Broader study findings: There was more out-of-frame TCR alpha sharing in monozygotic twins than models estimated.

Per germline, CDR1 SGHRS and CDR2 YFSETQ. The CDR3 runs 17 residues. The V end lost 0 bases, the J end lost 6 bases, and 21 bases lay between the germline ends. MiXCR, run by TCRdb on the 5' RACE reads, gives a single entry per CDR3 protein. There are roughly 230,000 distinct CDR3 sequences in the sample; about 8.5% occur only once, and about 3% lies in the top ten. This clonotype was observed at least ten times. The target antigen is unknown. This sample also belongs to another study, concerning yellow fever vaccine responses in identical twins.

What was sequenced was CD8+ T cells sorted from blood. The rearrangement joins TRBV5-1 to TRBJ1-1; D unresolved. The receptor's source is a woman aged 18-29 years in good health. DNA of the CDR3: TGCGCCAGCAGCTTGGATACTCTATCCTCTTATCAATCTGAAGCTTTCTTT. This translates into CASSLDTLSSYQSEAFF.